A single sample is the source of the 18 T cell receptor beta chains below, sequenced in a study of T cell repertoires in cytomegalovirus infection. TCRdb called the reads again in MiXCR, with one record for every CDR3 protein. The table lists some 400,000 distinct CDR3 sequences, under 40% of them singletons. The material sequenced was PBMCs. Source of these receptors: a human donor in good health (CMV status not recorded). Some clones in this sample may be carry-over from other donors' samples.

The chain recombines TRBV5-1 with TRBJ2-7; 8 bases are shared with TRBD2. The CDR3 has 14 residues. V lost 3 bases and J lost 3; bases outside the gene matches: 5. Germline V gene lookup returns CDR1 SGHRS and CDR2 YFSETQ. The CDR3 DNA follows: TGCGCCAGCAGCTCGGGGGGGACTAGCTACGAGCAGTACTTC. Translated, it gives CASSSGGTSYEQYF.

This clonotype was counted at least ten times. The genes are TRBV11-2 and TRBJ2-7; unclear D gene. The CDR3 totals 15 residues. V dropped 1 base and J dropped 0 bases, with 10 bases sitting between them. The germline V gene encodes CDR1 SGHAT and CDR2 FQNNGV. This CDR3 reads CASSLGRVRSYEQYF. The CDR3 coding sequence is TGTGCCAGCAGCTTAGGCCGGGTCCGCTCCTACGAGCAGTACTTC.

The rearrangement links TRBV19 to TRBJ2-1; no definite D call. The CDR3 length is 12 residues. The germline V gene has CDR1 LNHDA and CDR2 SQIVND (reference sequence). The germline V and J ends were trimmed by 1 base and 10 bases, with 8 bases remaining between them. The CDR3 DNA reads TGTGCCAGTAGTATAGCCGTGACCGAGCAGTTCTTC. This encodes CASSIAVTEQFF.

This chain connects TRBV7-9 to TRBJ2-7; D possibly matches TRBD1 or TRBD2 (6 bases each). V was cut by 5 bases and J by 6 bases, with 20 bases left in between. The CDR3 covers 15 residues. The V gene's germline CDR1 is SEHNR and CDR2 FQNEAQ (reference sequence). The CDR3, as DNA: TGTGCCAGCAGCCCGCGGGACAAAAATGTACTCGAGCAGTACTTC. Protein: CASSPRDKNVLEQYF.

The chain recombines TRBV18 with TRBJ2-1; TRBD1 is a possible D gene (5 bases). Trimming stripped 1 base from V and 5 bases from J, with 21 bases between. The CDR3 contains 18 residues. Per germline, CDR1 KGHSH and CDR2 LQKENI. CDR3 loop: CASSPLVGVPKSDNEQFF. In DNA form, the CDR3 reads TGTGCCAGCTCACCACTGGTAGGGGTGCCAAAAAGCGACAATGAGCAGTTCTTC.

The rearrangement joins TRBV6-1 to TRBJ1-4; D is unresolved. The germline CDR1 and CDR2 sequences are MNHNS and SASEGT. Between the trimmed V and J ends, which lost 3 bases and 0 bases, there was a span of 5 bases. The CDR3 length is 14 residues. CDR3 DNA sequence: TGTGCCAGCAGTGACAGTGCAACTAATGAAAAACTGTTTTTT. Translation: CASSDSATNEKLFF.

A word on this clonotype: One base away lies a much larger clone, so this may be a sequencing read error. The V call is TRBV6-6, the J call TRBJ1-5; D remains unclear. The germline gives CDR1 MNHNY, CDR2 SVGAGI (reference sequence). This CDR3 spans 16 amino acids. V lost 2 bases and J 2 bases, leaving 13 bases between the germline ends. CDR3 residues: CASSYRQAGCNQPQHF. The CDR3 nucleotides are TGTGCCAGCAGTTACCGGCAGGCGGGGTGCAATCAGCCCCAGCATTTT.

This clonotype has a count of ten or more. This chain joins TRBV7-8 and TRBJ2-3; either TRBD1 or TRBD2 may fit D (5 bases each). V lost 8 bases and J lost 4, with 13 bases in between. Germline V gene lookup returns CDR1 SGHVS and CDR2 FQNEAQ. The CDR3 has 13 residues. The DNA of the CDR3 is TGTGCCAGCGGGGGATCCGGGTCAGATACGCAGTATTTT. Residues: CASGGSGSDTQYF.

This clonotype was observed many times. CDR3 in DNA: TGTGCCAGCAGCCCCAAAATCTCCAGCTCCTACAATGAGCAGTTCTTC. This encodes CASSPKISSSYNEQFF. The chain joins TRBV7-9 to TRBJ2-1; no reliable D call. Germline CDR1 is SEHNR and CDR2 is FQNEAQ (reference sequence). The CDR3 extends over 16 amino acids. Trimming cost V 5 bases and J 0 bases, with 14 bases left between them.

As for this clonotype: A read error may produce the germline difference seen at one junction end. The chain combines TRBV18 with TRBJ1-2; D is uncertain. CDR3 length: 14 residues. CDR1 is KGHSH, CDR2 LQKENI, per germline. The CDR3 DNA sequence: TGTGCCAGCACACCCCTGGGCGAGGGCTTAGGCTACACCTTC. This sequence encodes CASTPLGEGLGYTF.

V gene TRBV12-3 or TRBV12-4 combines with J gene TRBJ2-1; 14 nucleotides match TRBD2. V gave up 5 bases and J gave up 5 bases; unmatched junction bases: 8. CDR3 length: 17 residues. CDR3 sequence reads: CASSHRLAGGGHNEQFF. The CDR3 region has the DNA TGTGCCAGCAGTCATCGACTAGCGGGGGGGGGCCACAATGAGCAGTTCTTC.

This clonotype has just a few counts. This chain uses TRBV12-3 or TRBV12-4 with TRBJ1-2, with D possibly TRBD1 on 5 matching bases. V lost 8 bases, J lost 7 bases, and 14 bases lay in between. CDR3 size: 12 residues. The CDR3 bases are TGTGCCAGCGGCATCGACAGTTCTGGCTACACCTTC. Protein product: CASGIDSSGYTF.

This clonotype was detected a few times. The rearrangement links TRBV19 to TRBJ1-5, with 7 bases matching TRBD1. J lost 11 bases, V lost 7 bases, and 14 bases had no gene match. This CDR3 is 14 amino acids long. Germline V gene sequence: CDR1 LNHDA, CDR2 SQIVND (reference sequence). The CDR3 DNA is TGTGCCAGTAATTGGAGACAGGGAGGTTTGACCCAGCATTTT. It codes for CASNWRQGGLTQHF. The full variable domain, with the rest looked up from reference TRBV19 and TRBJ1-5, is DGGITQSPKYLFRKEGQNVTLSCEQNLNHDAMYWYRQDPGQGLRLIYYSQIVNDFQKGDIAEGYSVSREKKESFPLTVTSAQKNPTAFYLCASNWRQGGLTQHFGDGTRLSIL.

The chain links TRBV6-1 to TRBJ1-2; TRBD1 aligns across 10 bases. CDR1 and CDR2 from the germline V gene are MNHNS and SASEGT. J lost 3 bases, V lost 5 bases, and 9 bases had no gene match. The CDR3 length is 16 residues. The CDR3 nucleotides are TGTGCCAGCAGTTACGACCGGGACAGGGGTGACTATGGCTACACCTTC. It encodes CASSYDRDRGDYGYTF.

J is TRBJ2-1 and V is TRBV2; 9 bases map to TRBD2. The ends lost 6 bases at V and 5 bases at J; junction bases unmatched: 11. CDR3 length: 16 residues. Germline V gene data show CDR1 as SNHLY and CDR2 as FYNNEI. CDR3 residues: CASSPSWTSAHNEQFF. The CDR3 DNA is TGTGCCAGCAGCCCTTCGTGGACTAGCGCCCACAATGAGCAGTTCTTC.

A word on this clonotype: It is likely a read error, because the conserved phenylalanine at the end of the CDR3 is missing. No DNA is shown, since the ends of the CDR3 on it are uncertain; the CDR3 is the one TCRdb lists. The chain recombines TRBV10-2 with TRBJ1-1; TRBD1, the table's D call, lacks a check against the DNA. With termini counted, the CDR3 has 13 amino acids. From germline, CDR1 is WSHSY and CDR2 SAAADI. The CDR3: CASSEAWGVKTFL.

The chain is built from TRBV11-1 and TRBJ1-1; D not certain. The CDR3 extends over 13 amino acids. The ends were cut back, 5 bases at V and 0 bases at J, with 7 bases in the middle. Per the germline V gene, CDR1 is SGHAT and CDR2 is FQDESV (reference sequence). The CDR3 coding sequence is TGTGCCAGCAGCATACGGCTGAACACTGAAGCTTTCTTT. Its translation: CASSIRLNTEAFF.

V gene TRBV20-1 combines with J gene TRBJ1-3; 11 nucleotides agree with TRBD1. Looked up from germline, CDR1 is DFQATT and CDR2 is SNEGSKA (reference sequence). CDR3 size: 19 residues. The ends lost 5 bases at V and 1 base at J; junction bases unmatched: 16. CDR3: CSAPLSRDRGFRSGNTIYF. In nucleotides, the CDR3 is TGCAGTGCTCCCCTTTCCCGGGACAGGGGGTTTCGTTCTGGAAACACCATATATTTT.